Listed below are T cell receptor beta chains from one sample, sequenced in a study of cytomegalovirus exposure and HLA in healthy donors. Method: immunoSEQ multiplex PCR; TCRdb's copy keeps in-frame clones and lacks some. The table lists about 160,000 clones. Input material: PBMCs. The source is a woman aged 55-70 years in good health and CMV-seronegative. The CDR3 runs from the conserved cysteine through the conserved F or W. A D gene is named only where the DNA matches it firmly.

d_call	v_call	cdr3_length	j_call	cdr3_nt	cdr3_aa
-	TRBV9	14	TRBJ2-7	TGTGCCAGCAGCGTACAGGGTCAAAACTACGAGCAGTACTTC	CASSVQGQNYEQYF
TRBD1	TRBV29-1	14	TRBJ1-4	TGCAGCGTTGGGTCGGGACAGAGAAGTGAAAAACTGTTTTTT	CSVGSGQRSEKLFF
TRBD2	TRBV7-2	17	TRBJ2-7	TGTGCCAGCAGCTTATTGCTAGCGGGGGGGCCCACCTACGAGCAGTACTTC	CASSLLLAGGPTYEQYF
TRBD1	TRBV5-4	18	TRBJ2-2	TGTGCCAGCAGCTTGGTTCTAGGACAGGTGACTAACACCGGGGAGCTGTTTTTT	CASSLVLGQVTNTGELFF
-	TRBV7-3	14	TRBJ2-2	TGTGCCAGCAGCTTAAGCCTAGCGTCGGGGGAGCTGTTTTTT	CASSLSLASGELFF
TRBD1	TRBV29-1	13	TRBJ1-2	TGCAGCGTTGAGTCCCGGGACAGGGTTGGCTACACCTTC	CSVESRDRVGYTF
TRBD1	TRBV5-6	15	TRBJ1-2	TGTGCCAGCAGGCTACAGGGGATTCAAGTCTATGGCTACACCTTC	CASRLQGIQVYGYTF
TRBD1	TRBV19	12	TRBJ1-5	TGTGCCACCACAGGGGGCAATCAGCCCCAGCATTTT	CATTGGNQPQHF
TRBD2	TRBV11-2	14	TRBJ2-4	TGTGCCAGCACCATGGGACTAGCGGAAAACATTCAGTACTTC	CASTMGLAENIQYF
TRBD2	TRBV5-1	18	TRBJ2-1	TGCGCCAGCAGCTTGGGGCTAGCGGGGGGGCGGTCCTACAATGAGCAGTTCTTC	CASSLGLAGGRSYNEQFF
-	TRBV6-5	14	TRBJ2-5	TGTGCCAGCAGTTCCGGGACATTGAGCGAGACCCAGTACTTC	CASSSGTLSETQYF
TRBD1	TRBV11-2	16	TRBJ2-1	TGTGCCAGCAGCCCCGGGCTCGGGACAGGGTTGAATGAGCAGTTCTTC	CASSPGLGTGLNEQFF
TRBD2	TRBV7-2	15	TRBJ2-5	TGTGCCAGCAGCTTAGTAGCGGGGGGGCAGGAGACCCAGTACTTC	CASSLVAGGQETQYF
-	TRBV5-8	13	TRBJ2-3	TGTGCCAGCAGCTTGGAGGGGAGGGATACGCAGTATTTT	CASSLEGRDTQYF
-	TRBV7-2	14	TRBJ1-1	TGTGCCAGCAGCTTAAGCACAGGGAACACTGAAGCTTTCTTT	CASSLSTGNTEAFF
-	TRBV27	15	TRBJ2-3	TGTGCCAGCAGCCTAGGTAGTGGTGGCACAGATACGCAGTATTTT	CASSLGSGGTDTQYF
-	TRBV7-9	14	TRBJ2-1	TGTGCCAGCAGCTTAGAGCCTAGCGCGCATGAGCAGTTCTTC	CASSLEPSAHEQFF
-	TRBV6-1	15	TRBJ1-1	TGTGCCAGCAGTGGCCGCACCGGGAGCTACACTGAAGCTTTCTTT	CASSGRTGSYTEAFF
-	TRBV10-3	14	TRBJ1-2	TGTGCCATCAGTGCTAGTGAGGTCCTATATGGCTACACCTTC	CAISASEVLYGYTF
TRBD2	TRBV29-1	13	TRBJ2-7	TGCAGCGTTGAGCGGACTAGCGGTGACGAGCAGTACTTC	CSVERTSGDEQYF
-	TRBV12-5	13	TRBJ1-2	TGTGCTAGTGGTTCTGTTCTAAACTATGGCTACACCTTC	CASGSVLNYGYTF
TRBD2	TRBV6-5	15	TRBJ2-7	TGTGCCAGCACCCGGGGGGGGACGCTTTCCTACGAGCAGTACTTC	CASTRGGTLSYEQYF
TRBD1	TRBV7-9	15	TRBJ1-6	TGTGCCAGCAGCTTAGGGACAGGGAGTAATTCACCCCTCCACTTT	CASSLGTGSNSPLHF
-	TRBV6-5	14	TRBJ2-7	TGTGCCAGCACCCGAGGGCGTGGGGCCTACGAGCAGTACTTC	CASTRGRGAYEQYF
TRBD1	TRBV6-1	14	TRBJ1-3	TGTGCCAGTTGGGAACAGGGGTCTGGAAACACCATATATTTT	CASWEQGSGNTIYF
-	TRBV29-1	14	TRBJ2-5	TGCAGCGCCTCACAAGGCCGGGTACAAGAGACCCAGTACTTC	CSASQGRVQETQYF
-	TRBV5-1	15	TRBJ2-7	TGCGCCAGCAGCCGGTTTCAGGAGGTCTCCTACGAGCAGTACTTC	CASSRFQEVSYEQYF
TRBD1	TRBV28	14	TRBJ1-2	TGTGCCAGCTTTGGGACAGGCAACGGCTATGGCTACACCTTC	CASFGTGNGYGYTF
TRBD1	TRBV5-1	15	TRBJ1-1	TGCGCCAGCAGTACAGGGGTCAGCGGCAACACTGAAGCTTTCTTT	CASSTGVSGNTEAFF
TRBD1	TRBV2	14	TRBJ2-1	TGTGCCAGCGACAGGGGAAGGGGTAACAATGAGCAGTTCTTC	CASDRGRGNNEQFF
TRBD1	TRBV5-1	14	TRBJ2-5	TGCGCCAGCAGTTTGGGACAGGGGCAAGAGACCCAGTACTTC	CASSLGQGQETQYF
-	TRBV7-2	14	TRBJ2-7	TGTGCCAGCAGCTTTCTGCGAAGCTCCTACGAGCAGTACTTC	CASSFLRSSYEQYF
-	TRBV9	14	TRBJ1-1	TGTGCCAGCAGCTCCGTCTCGGGGGGCACTGAAGCTTTCTTT	CASSSVSGGTEAFF
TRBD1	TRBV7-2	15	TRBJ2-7	TGTGCCAGCAGCTACTGGACAGGGAAGGCCTACGAGCAGTACTTC	CASSYWTGKAYEQYF
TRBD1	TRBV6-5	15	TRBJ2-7	TGTGCCAGCAGTTATGGTGACAGGGTGGCCTACGAGCAGTACTTC	CASSYGDRVAYEQYF
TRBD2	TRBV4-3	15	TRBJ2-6	TGCGCCAGCAGCCCGCGGGGGGCGCAGGCCAACGTCCTGACTTTC	CASSPRGAQANVLTF
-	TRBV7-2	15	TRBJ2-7	TGTGCCAGCAGCCGACAACAAGGCATCTCCTACGAGCAGTACTTC	CASSRQQGISYEQYF
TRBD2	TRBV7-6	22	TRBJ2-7	TGTGCCAGCAGCGCCCCGATCCCCCCGGGACTAGCGGGGGGGATCGAATCTTACGAGCAGTACTTC	CASSAPIPPGLAGGIESYEQYF
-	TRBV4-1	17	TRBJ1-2	TGCGCCAGCAGCCAAAGGGCGGACCGGGAAGCTAACTATGGCTACACCTTC	CASSQRADREANYGYTF
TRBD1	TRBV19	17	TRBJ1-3	TGTGCCAGACCCGAGGGACAGGGAGCTTTGTCTGGAAACACCATATATTTT	CARPEGQGALSGNTIYF
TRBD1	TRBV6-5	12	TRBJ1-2	TGTGCCAGCAGTGACAGGGTAGATGGCTACACCTTC	CASSDRVDGYTF
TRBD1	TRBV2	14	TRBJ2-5	TGTGCCAGCGGGGCAGGGGGTTTAGTCGAGACCCAGTACTTC	CASGAGGLVETQYF
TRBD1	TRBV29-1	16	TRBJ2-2	TGCAGCGTTGGTACCCAGGGGGCGGAGAACACCGGGGAGCTGTTTTTT	CSVGTQGAENTGELFF
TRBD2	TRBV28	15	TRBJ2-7	TGTGCCAGCAGTTTTGGGACTAGCGGGCTTTACGAGCAGTACTTC	CASSFGTSGLYEQYF
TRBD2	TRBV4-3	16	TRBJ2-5	TGCGCCAGCAGCCCTGAGGTAGCGGGGGCCGCGGAGACCCAGTACTTC	CASSPEVAGAAETQYF
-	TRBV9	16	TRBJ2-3	TGTGCCAGCAGCGTTGGAGCGCGGACTGACGGGAATACGCAGTATTTT	CASSVGARTDGNTQYF
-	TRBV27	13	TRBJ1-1	TGTGCCAGCAGTTTCAGGCAGCCAGCTGAAGCTTTCTTT	CASSFRQPAEAFF
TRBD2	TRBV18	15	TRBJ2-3	TGTGCCAGCTCCTCACTAGCGGGGTACACAGATACGCAGTATTTT	CASSSLAGYTDTQYF
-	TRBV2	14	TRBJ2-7	TGTGCCAGCACCCTGGGGCTAAGGTCCTACGAGCAGTACTTC	CASTLGLRSYEQYF